This T cell receptor beta chain was captured in a study of PD-L1 blockade in urothelial cancer. The table came from immunoSEQ multiplex PCR; TCRdb's copy has only in-frame clones and leaves some out. Of tens of thousands of clones detected, about 90% appear once; the ten largest clones hold 7.3%. CDR1 MNHEY and CDR2 SMNVEV come from the germline V gene (reference sequence). Germline trimming cut 5 bases from V and 4 bases from J; bases unmatched to any gene: 12. This CDR3 spans 16 amino acids. Stated time point: peripheral blood 6 weeks after treatment start. The chain couples TRBV27 to TRBJ2-7, with 9 positions matching TRBD1. This specimen consisted of PBMCs, obtained around atezolizumab (anti-PD-L1) treatment. The clonotype was recovered from a man in his 70s with urothelial cancer. Here the CDR3 reads CASSPPAGQGRYEQYF. The CDR3 DNA reads TGTGCCAGCAGTCCCCCCGCGGGACAGGGCAGGTACGAGCAGTACTTC.